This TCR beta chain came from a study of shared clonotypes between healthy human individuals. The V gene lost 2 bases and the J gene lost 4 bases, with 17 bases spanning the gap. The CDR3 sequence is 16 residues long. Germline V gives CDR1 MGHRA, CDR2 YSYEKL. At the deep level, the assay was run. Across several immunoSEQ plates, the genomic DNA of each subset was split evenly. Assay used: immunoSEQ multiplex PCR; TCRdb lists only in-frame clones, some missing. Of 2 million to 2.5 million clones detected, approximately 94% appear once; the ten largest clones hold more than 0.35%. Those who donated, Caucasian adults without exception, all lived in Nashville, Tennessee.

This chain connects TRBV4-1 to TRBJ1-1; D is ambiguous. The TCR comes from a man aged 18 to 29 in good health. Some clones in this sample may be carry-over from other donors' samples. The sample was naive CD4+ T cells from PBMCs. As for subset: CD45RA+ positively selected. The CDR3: CASSQLFARVGTEAFF. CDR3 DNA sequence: TGCGCCAGCAGCCAACTTTTCGCTAGGGTTGGCACTGAAGCTTTCTTT.